The 12 T cell receptor beta chains presented below share a single source sample, sequenced in a study of radiation and T cells in renal cell carcinoma. Specified time point: blood 4 weeks post-SBRT, at nephrectomy. Treatment reported: 15 Gy SBRT to primary tumor, nephrectomy 4 weeks later. TCRdb keeps only in-frame clones here, not all; method: immunoSEQ multiplex PCR. This sample yields approximately 92,000 clones, of which around four fifths are seen a single time; approximately 8.8% belongs to the top ten. Sequencing used blood, obtained from a patient whose treatment included radiotherapy and nephrectomy. The receptors were gathered from a man aged 50 to 60 with renal cell carcinoma.

This clone was detected once. V and J are TRBV6-4 and TRBJ1-4, with D possibly TRBD1 on 5 matching bases. CDR1 is MRHNA, CDR2 SNTAGT, per germline. The CDR3 consists of 13 residues. Trimming removed 2 bases from V and 9 bases from J, with 10 bases in between. DNA of the CDR3: TGTGCCAGCAGTGACCTACGGGGGAAAAAACTGTTTTTT. Translation gives CASSDLRGKKLFF.

The CDR3 DNA follows: TGTGCCAGCACAGACCTAGGCTCTGGGGCCAACGTCCTGACTTTC. Its translation is CASTDLGSGANVLTF. V gene TRBV27 combines with J gene TRBJ2-6; no firm D call. V was trimmed by 7 bases and J by 0 bases, leaving 10 bases between them. CDR1 and CDR2 from the germline V gene are MNHEY and SMNVEV (reference sequence). The CDR3 has 15 residues.

The chain recombines TRBV7-2 with TRBJ1-6; the D is unclear. The CDR3 consists of 16 residues. V lost 3 bases, J lost 7 bases, and 16 bases lay in between. CDR1 is SGHTA, CDR2 FQGNSA, per germline. DNA for the CDR3: TGTGCCAGCAGCTTGACCCCGACGGTGACCAATTCACCCCTCCACTTT. This sequence encodes CASSLTPTVTNSPLHF.

The chain links TRBV9 to TRBJ2-6; 7 positions match TRBD1. The CDR3 contains 15 residues. Germline-derived CDR1 and CDR2 are SGDLS and YYNGEE. Unmatched junction bases numbered 1, after V lost 2 bases and J lost 2 bases. CDR3 sequence (DNA): TGTGCCAGCAGCGTTGACAGGGCTGGGGCCAACGTCCTGACTTTC. Its protein product is CASSVDRAGANVLTF.

The chain recombines TRBV6-1 with TRBJ1-5; the D gene is possibly TRBD1 (5 bases). Germline V CDR1 and CDR2: MNHNS, SASEGT. The CDR3 has 15 amino acids. The ends were cut back, 7 bases at V and 2 bases at J, with 15 bases in the middle. The CDR3 sequence is CASTGGVTGNQPQHF. CDR3 in DNA: TGTGCCAGCACCGGAGGGGTAACCGGCAATCAGCCCCAGCATTTT.

The chain links TRBV12-5 to TRBJ2-3, with TRBD1 matching over 7 bases. The CDR3 consists of 15 residues. CDR1 and CDR2 (germline): LGHNT, FRNRAP. Germline trimming cut 3 bases from V and 9 bases from J; bases unmatched to any gene: 12. Here the CDR3 reads CASGFRTGTDGTQYF. The CDR3 nucleotides are TGTGCTAGTGGTTTTCGTACCGGGACAGACGGGACGCAGTATTTT. Variable domain in full (rest from reference TRBV12-5 and TRBJ2-3): DARVTQTPRHKVTEMGQEVTMRCQPILGHNTVFWYRQTMMQGLELLAYFRNRAPLDDSGMPKDRFSAEMPDATLATLKIQPSEPRDSAVYFCASGFRTGTDGTQYFGPGTRLTVL.

V and J are TRBV5-4 and TRBJ1-2; weak D call: TRBD1 (6 bases). The CDR3 runs 15 residues. The V end lost 0 bases, the J end lost 7 bases, and 16 bases lay between the germline ends. CDR1 SGHNT and CDR2 YYREEE come from the germline V gene (reference sequence). CDR3 sequence: CASSLGTTGLSGYTF. CDR3 coding DNA: TGTGCCAGCAGCTTGGGAACGACAGGTTTGTCTGGCTACACCTTC.

V usage is TRBV5-6 and J usage is TRBJ1-1; 7 bases are shared with TRBD1. The germline gives CDR1 SGHDT, CDR2 YYEEEE. With 0 bases clipped from V and 5 bases from J, the junction kept 13 bases outside the gene matches. CDR3 length equals 17 residues. CDR3 sequence (DNA): TGTGCCAGCAGCTTGGTCCGGCTTCGGCCAGGGGGTACTGAAGCTTTCTTT. Its protein product is CASSLVRLRPGGTEAFF.

This clone appeared a single time. The CDR3 region is CASSSSGGADTQYF. CDR3 bases: TGTGCCAGCAGCTCTAGCGGGGGGGCCGATACGCAGTATTTT. This chain links TRBV5-4 with TRBJ2-3; 12 nucleotides agree with TRBD2. With 3 bases clipped from V and 6 bases from J, the junction kept 2 bases outside the gene matches. The CDR3 is 14 residues long. Germline V gene data show CDR1 as SGHNT and CDR2 as YYREEE (reference sequence).

The chain carries TRBV18 and TRBJ1-5, with D maybe TRBD1 (5 bases). CDR3 size: 15 residues. The V end lost 2 bases, the J end lost 2 bases, and 10 bases lay between the germline ends. The germline CDR1 and CDR2 sequences are KGHSH and LQKENI. The CDR3 loop is CASSPGADGNQPQHF. In DNA form, the CDR3 reads TGTGCCAGCTCACCAGGGGCAGATGGCAATCAGCCCCAGCATTTT.

The chain couples TRBV18 to TRBJ1-2; 8 bases are shared with TRBD1. The germline CDR1 and CDR2 sequences are KGHSH and LQKENI. The CDR3 runs 16 residues. V was pared by 0 bases and J by 4 bases, with 7 bases of the junction left unmatched. CDR3 in DNA: TGTGCCAGCTCACCACCGTCGACAGGGGCTAGCTATGGCTACACCTTC. The encoded protein is CASSPPSTGASYGYTF. Complete variable domain (other parts from reference TRBV18 and TRBJ1-2): NAGVMQNPRHLVRRRGQEARLRCSPMKGHSHVYWYRQLPEEGLKFMVYLQKENIIDESGMPKERFSAEFPKEGPSILRIQQVVRGDSAAYFCASSPPSTGASYGYTFGSGTRLTVV.

This chain links TRBV12-5 with TRBJ1-1; D is uncertain. The CDR3 has 13 residues. Germline lookup yields CDR1 LGHNT and CDR2 FRNRAP. The V and J ends lost 3 bases and 0 bases respectively, with 5 bases between them. The CDR3 spells CASGFSLNTEAFF. DNA for the CDR3: TGTGCTAGTGGTTTTTCCCTGAACACTGAAGCTTTCTTT.